The clone carrying this T cell receptor (beta chain) was counted at least ten times. What it recognizes is unknown. These data come from a study of CD8 T cells in ankylosing spondylitis. Study findings and constraints: Earlier studies detected some motif variants in reactive arthritis synovial fluid and blood. Disease-associated clonotypes exhibited CD8+ identity and were relatively infrequent in peripheral blood. Significant enrichment of disease-linked clones was reported in matched ankylosing spondylitis synovial fluid. Characteristic of ankylosing spondylitis blood, it appeared, was a TCR beta motif comprising roughly 8 highly homologous variants.

Per germline, CDR1 ENHRY and CDR2 SYGVKD. This CDR3 contains 14 residues. J was trimmed by 10 bases and V by 6 bases; bases with no gene match: 5. Molecular-barcoded quantitative 5'-RACE produced these TCR beta libraries. TCRdb itself ran the 5' RACE reads through MiXCR, one entry per CDR3 protein. The data contain a few hundred thousand distinct CDR3 sequences, roughly 8% of them singletons. This chain connects TRBV10-3 to TRBJ2-1, with 14 bases identical to TRBD2. This TCR derives from a male donor with ankylosing spondylitis. The sample consisted of blood, either unsorted or a sorted T cell fraction (not recorded which). The CDR3 DNA reads as TGTGCCATCAGCGGGACTAGCGGGAGTGGAGAGCAGTTCTTC. This sequence encodes CAISGTSGSGEQFF.